This is a list of T cell receptor beta chains from one sample in a study of identifying expanded T cells in peripheral blood. Measured with immunoSEQ multiplex PCR; TCRdb has only the in-frame clones, and not every one. This sample has 100,000 to 150,000 clones, with approximately 84% found just once. Input material: blood. The origin of the receptors is a person aged 18 to 70 in good health. CDR3s include the opening cysteine and the closing phenylalanine or tryptophan. Each record gives: V gene, J gene, CDR3 protein.

>TRBV18|TRBJ1-2
CASSPPKGHGYTF
>TRBV9|TRBJ1-6
CASSVEGGGPNSPLHF
>TRBV6-5|TRBJ2-7
CASSNDRGYEQYF
>TRBV9|TRBJ2-1
CASSVARDRAHNEQFF
>TRBV6-5|TRBJ2-7
CASSQGEQGAREQYF
>TRBV7-9|TRBJ1-2
CASSIPGTLGAYGYTF
>TRBV19|TRBJ1-5
CASSLWPQEINQPQHF
>TRBV7-6|TRBJ2-5
CASSFRPGLQETQYF
>TRBV5-4|TRBJ1-5
CASSREGGWPQHF
>TRBV7-8|TRBJ2-7
CASSRTGTGFILGYF
>TRBV4-1|TRBJ2-7
CASSHPGLDSYEQYF
>TRBV28|TRBJ1-4
CASSQPADEKLFF
>TRBV9|TRBJ1-2
CASSVYSEISGNYGYTF
>TRBV7-2|TRBJ2-5
CASSFHSGAHSQETQYF
>TRBV6-5|TRBJ2-7
CASSLTWGYEQYF
>TRBV5-1|TRBJ1-3
CASSLGGGTGNTIYF
>TRBV9|TRBJ2-7
CASSVGWVLGYEQYF
>TRBV20-1|TRBJ1-1
CTLGRGTEAFF
>TRBV6-1|TRBJ2-7
CASSGDLLYEQYF
>TRBV6-1|TRBJ1-1
CASSAGTSRGAEAFF
>TRBV7-8|TRBJ1-3
CASSSGTGTSGRNTIYF
>TRBV5-1|TRBJ2-7
CASSLTAGGVSYEQYF
>TRBV18|TRBJ2-5
CASSPRRGETQYF
>TRBV2|TRBJ1-1
CASSEVMGQNTEAFF
>TRBV5-5|TRBJ1-1
CASSLAVGTEAFF
>TRBV6-5|TRBJ1-5
CASRDRGNQPQHF
>TRBV7-9|TRBJ1-2
CASSLGGTGPYGYTF
>TRBV4-3|TRBJ2-3
CASSPGGYADTDTQYF
>TRBV30|TRBJ2-5
CAWSVKGVGTQYF
>TRBV19|TRBJ2-4
CASSSQYGAKNIQYF
>TRBV9|TRBJ2-3
CASSLGLFSTDTQYF
>TRBV5-1|TRBJ1-2
CASSGYDGYGYTF
>TRBV7-9|TRBJ1-2
CASSLETGMGGYTF
>TRBV15|TRBJ2-3
CATSHHFPIQFGASQYF
>TRBV7-2|TRBJ2-5
CASSLANRGDQETQYF
>TRBV12-5|TRBJ2-1
CASGLVTSGGYEQFF
>TRBV6-5|TRBJ2-2
CASRRTGAHGELFF
>TRBV5-1|TRBJ1-1
CASSYRDSDTEAFF
>TRBV11-2|TRBJ2-7
CASSLGQGFYEQYF
>TRBV2|TRBJ2-5
CASTLGTGFQETQYF
>TRBV7-9|TRBJ1-1
CASSLGGMVNTEAFF
>TRBV5-4|TRBJ2-5
CASSLTGQGAFGETQYF
>TRBV7-6|TRBJ2-7
CASSSAGIDAVEQYF
>TRBV27|TRBJ2-4
CASSYAQGAHIQYF
>TRBV19|TRBJ1-1
CASSTRTGGPPEAFF
>TRBV19|TRBJ1-1
CASNQGALTEAFF
>TRBV5-6|TRBJ2-5
CASSLGLGGVKTQYF